A selection of T cell receptor beta chains follows, all from one sample in a study of cytomegalovirus exposure and HLA in healthy donors. Sequencing was performed with immunoSEQ multiplex PCR; in TCRdb, only in-frame clones are kept and a portion is missing. Altogether more than 150,000 clones are present, just over 75% being singletons, with the ten largest covering approximately 1.3%. The specimen was PBMCs. The receptors here all came from a man aged 18-30 years in good health and CMV-seronegative. Both conserved end residues are part of each CDR3. The order of the fields is CDR3 DNA, CDR3 protein, CDR3 length, J gene, clone size, V gene, D gene. The D gene is left open where the match is weak. Rows give clone size only sometimes, using once, few, many, or a class for an expanded clone.

TGTGCCAGCAGTTCGGGAGAGCACTACGAGCAGTACTTC | CASSSGEHYEQYF | 13 | TRBJ2-7 | - | TRBV6-5 | -
TGCAGTGGGGGGCACAACAATGAGCAGTTCTTC | CSGGHNNEQFF | 11 | TRBJ2-1 | - | TRBV20-1 | -
TGTGCCAGCAGGTCAGGGGCGATCGGGATATGGCCCTACGAGCAGTACTTC | CASRSGAIGIWPYEQYF | 17 | TRBJ2-7 | - | TRBV7-2 | -
TGTGCCAGTAGTGCAGAATCAGGTAACTATGGCTACACCTTC | CASSAESGNYGYTF | 14 | TRBJ1-2 | - | TRBV19 | -
TGTGCCAGCAGCCACCTGGAGGAAGAGCAGTACTTC | CASSHLEEEQYF | 12 | TRBJ2-7 | - | TRBV4-2 | -
TGTGCCAGTATCGAAGGGGGGGGAGGCACTGAAGCTTTCTTT | CASIEGGGGTEAFF | 14 | TRBJ1-1 | - | TRBV19 | -
TGTTCCAGCAGCTTATGGGGACTAGCGGGAGCATCCCAAGAGACCCAGTACTTC | CSSSLWGLAGASQETQYF | 18 | TRBJ2-5 | - | TRBV7-9 | TRBD2
TGCGCCAGCAGCCAAGATTTCCGCTCTGGGGCCAACGTCCTGACTTTC | CASSQDFRSGANVLTF | 16 | TRBJ2-6 | - | TRBV4-3 | -
TGCGCCAGCAGCCAAGTCCCGGGACAGGGTGATACGCAGTATTTT | CASSQVPGQGDTQYF | 15 | TRBJ2-3 | - | TRBV4-3 | TRBD1
TGTGCCAGTAGTTCGACTCTTCCCTATCACCACGAGCAGTACTTC | CASSSTLPYHHEQYF | 15 | TRBJ2-7 | - | TRBV19 | -
TGTGCCAGCAGCTCCTCGACAGGAGTTAATGAAAAACTGTTTTTT | CASSSSTGVNEKLFF | 15 | TRBJ1-4 | - | TRBV7-2 | -
TGCGCCAGCAGCCAAGAGTGGATAGACAGGGGTGCTTATGGCTACACCTTC | CASSQEWIDRGAYGYTF | 17 | TRBJ1-2 | few | TRBV4-3 | TRBD1
TGTGCCAGCAGCGTCGCCGGGACAGGGGGGGGAGACACTGAAGCTTTCTTT | CASSVAGTGGGDTEAFF | 17 | TRBJ1-1 | - | TRBV7-9 | TRBD1
TGTGCTAGTGGGGAGGGACTGATCACAGATACGCAGTATTTT | CASGEGLITDTQYF | 14 | TRBJ2-3 | - | TRBV12-5 | -
TGTGCCTGGAGAAGCAGGGGGCAGCAGTACTTC | CAWRSRGQQYF | 11 | TRBJ2-5 | - | TRBV30 | TRBD1
TGCGCCAGCAGCTTGTCAGGTAGGCACACTGAAGCTTTCTTT | CASSLSGRHTEAFF | 14 | TRBJ1-1 | - | TRBV5-1 | -
TGTGCCAGCAGCTTAGTAGGTGGGAGTAGCACAGATACGCAGTATTTT | CASSLVGGSSTDTQYF | 16 | TRBJ2-3 | few | TRBV7-2 | -
TGTGCCAGCAGCCGTGAGGGGACCGGGACAGGTCCTCTCGCGGACGAGCAGTACTTC | CASSREGTGTGPLADEQYF | 19 | TRBJ2-7 | - | TRBV7-8 | TRBD1
TGTGCCAGCAGAGGACAGGGCTCGGCTTTCTTT | CASRGQGSAFF | 11 | TRBJ1-1 | - | TRBV6-5 | TRBD1
TGTGCCAGCTCAACTCCGGGACAGGGGACCTATGGCTACACCTTC | CASSTPGQGTYGYTF | 15 | TRBJ1-2 | - | TRBV18 | TRBD1
TGCGCCAGCAGCTTGGCAGTTTTGGGGGAGCTGTTTTTT | CASSLAVLGELFF | 13 | TRBJ2-2 | - | TRBV5-1 | -
TGTGCCAGCAGTTTTAGGGGACAGCTCAATGAAAAACTGTTTTTT | CASSFRGQLNEKLFF | 15 | TRBJ1-4 | few | TRBV27 | TRBD1
TGTGCCTGGAGTGGTGCGGTCTCGGATACGCAGTATTTT | CAWSGAVSDTQYF | 13 | TRBJ2-3 | - | TRBV30 | -